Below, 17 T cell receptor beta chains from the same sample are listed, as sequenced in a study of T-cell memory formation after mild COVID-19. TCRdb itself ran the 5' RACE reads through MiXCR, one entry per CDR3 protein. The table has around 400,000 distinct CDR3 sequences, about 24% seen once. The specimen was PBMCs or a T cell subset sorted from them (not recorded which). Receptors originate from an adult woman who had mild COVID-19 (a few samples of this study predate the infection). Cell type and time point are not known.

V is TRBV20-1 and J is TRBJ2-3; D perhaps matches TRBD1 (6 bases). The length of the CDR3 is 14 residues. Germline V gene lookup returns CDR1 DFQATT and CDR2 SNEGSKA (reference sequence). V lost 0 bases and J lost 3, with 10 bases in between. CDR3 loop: CSARDRGRTDTQYF. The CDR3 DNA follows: TGCAGTGCTAGAGACAGGGGTCGGACAGATACGCAGTATTTT.

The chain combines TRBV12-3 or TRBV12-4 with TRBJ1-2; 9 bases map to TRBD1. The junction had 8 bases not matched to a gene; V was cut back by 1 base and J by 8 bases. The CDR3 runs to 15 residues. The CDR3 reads CASSLGDRESVGYTF. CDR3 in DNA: TGTGCCAGCAGTTTAGGGGACAGGGAATCCGTGGGCTACACCTTC.

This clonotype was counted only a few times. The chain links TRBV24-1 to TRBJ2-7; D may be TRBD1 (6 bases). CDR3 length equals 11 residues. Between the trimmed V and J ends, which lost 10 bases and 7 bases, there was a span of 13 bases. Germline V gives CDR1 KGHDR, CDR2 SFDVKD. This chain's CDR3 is CATPRGGEQYF. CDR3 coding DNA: TGTGCCACTCCTCGAGGGGGTGAGCAGTACTTC.

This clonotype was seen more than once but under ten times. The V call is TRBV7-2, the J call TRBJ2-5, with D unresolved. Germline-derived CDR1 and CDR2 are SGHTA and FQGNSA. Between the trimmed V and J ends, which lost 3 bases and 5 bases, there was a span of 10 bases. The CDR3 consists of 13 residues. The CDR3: CASSFSRAETQYF. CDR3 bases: TGTGCCAGCAGCTTTTCAAGGGCGGAGACCCAGTACTTC. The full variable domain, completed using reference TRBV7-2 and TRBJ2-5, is GAGVSQSPSNKVTEKGKDVELRCDPISGHTALYWYRQSLGQGLEFLIYFQGNSAPDKSGLPSDRFSAERTGGSVSTLTIQRTQQEDSAVYLCASSFSRAETQYFGPGTRLLVL.

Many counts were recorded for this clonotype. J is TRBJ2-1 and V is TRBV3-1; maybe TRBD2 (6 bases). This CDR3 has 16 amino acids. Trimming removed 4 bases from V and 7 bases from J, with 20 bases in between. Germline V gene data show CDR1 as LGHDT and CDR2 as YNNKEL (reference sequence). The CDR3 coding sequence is TGTGCCAGCAGCCGAGGCTCGGGCGGCGGACTAAATGAGCAGTTCTTC. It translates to CASSRGSGGGLNEQFF.

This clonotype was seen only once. CDR3 sequence reads: CSVGFGTGGANYGYTF. The CDR3 bases are TGCAGCGTTGGTTTTGGGACAGGAGGGGCTAACTATGGCTACACCTTC. The chain combines TRBV29-1 with TRBJ1-2; 8 bases line up with TRBD1. The CDR3 runs to 16 residues. Looked up from germline, CDR1 is SQVTM and CDR2 is ANQGSEA. Trimming took 4 bases from V and 0 from J; bases not matched to a gene: 10.

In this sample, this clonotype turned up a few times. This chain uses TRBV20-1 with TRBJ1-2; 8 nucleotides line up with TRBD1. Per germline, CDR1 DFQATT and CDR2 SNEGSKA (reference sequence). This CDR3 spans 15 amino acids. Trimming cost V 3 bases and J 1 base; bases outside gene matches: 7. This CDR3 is CSASEGTGVNYGYTF. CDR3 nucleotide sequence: TGCAGTGCTAGCGAGGGGACAGGCGTTAACTATGGCTACACCTTC.

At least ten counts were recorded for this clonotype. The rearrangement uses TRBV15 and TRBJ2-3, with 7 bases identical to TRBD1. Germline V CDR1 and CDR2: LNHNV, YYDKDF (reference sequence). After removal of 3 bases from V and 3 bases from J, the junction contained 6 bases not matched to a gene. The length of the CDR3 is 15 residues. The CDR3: CATSSRNRGTDTQYF. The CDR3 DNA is TGTGCCACCAGCAGTCGCAACAGGGGAACAGATACGCAGTATTTT.

The CDR3 loop reads CASSLAAGTAYNEQFF. In DNA form, the CDR3 reads TGTGCCAGCAGCTTAGCCGCCGGGACAGCCTACAATGAGCAGTTCTTC. The rearrangement joins TRBV7-3 to TRBJ2-1; 7 bases map to TRBD1. This CDR3 region has 16 residues. Germline CDR1 is SGHTA and CDR2 is FQGTGA. J was trimmed by 2 bases and V by 2 bases; bases with no gene match: 6.

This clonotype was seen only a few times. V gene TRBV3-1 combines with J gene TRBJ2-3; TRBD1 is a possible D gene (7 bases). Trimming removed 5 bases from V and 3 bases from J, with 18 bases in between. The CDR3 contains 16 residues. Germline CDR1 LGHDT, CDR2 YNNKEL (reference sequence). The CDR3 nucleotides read TGTGCCAGCAGCAGCAGGTGGAGGGGGCCGACAGATACGCAGTATTTT. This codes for CASSSRWRGPTDTQYF.

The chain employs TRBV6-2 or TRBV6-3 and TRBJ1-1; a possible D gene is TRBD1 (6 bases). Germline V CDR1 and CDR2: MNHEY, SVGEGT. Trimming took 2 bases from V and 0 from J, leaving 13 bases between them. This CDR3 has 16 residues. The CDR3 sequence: CASSYPRDTLNTEAFF. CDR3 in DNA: TGTGCCAGCAGTTACCCCCGGGACACCTTGAACACTGAAGCTTTCTTT.

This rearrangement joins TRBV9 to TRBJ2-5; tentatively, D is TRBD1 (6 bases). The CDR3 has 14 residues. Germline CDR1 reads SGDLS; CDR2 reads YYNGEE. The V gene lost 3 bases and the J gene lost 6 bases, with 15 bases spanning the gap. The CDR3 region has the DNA TGTGCCAGCAGCGAACAGGGTTCGGCCCAGACCCAGTACTTC. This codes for CASSEQGSAQTQYF.

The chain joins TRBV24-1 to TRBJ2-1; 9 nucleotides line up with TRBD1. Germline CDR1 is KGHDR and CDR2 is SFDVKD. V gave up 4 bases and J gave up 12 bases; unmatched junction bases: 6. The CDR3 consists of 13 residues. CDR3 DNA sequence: TGTGCCACCAGTGAGTACCCGGGACAGGGGCAGTTCTTC. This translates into CATSEYPGQGQFF.

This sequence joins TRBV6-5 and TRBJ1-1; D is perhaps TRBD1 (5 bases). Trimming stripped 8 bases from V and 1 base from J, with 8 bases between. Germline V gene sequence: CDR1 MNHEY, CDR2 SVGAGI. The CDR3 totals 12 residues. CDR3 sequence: CASGTTNTEAFF. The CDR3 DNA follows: TGTGCCAGCGGGACTACGAACACTGAAGCTTTCTTT.

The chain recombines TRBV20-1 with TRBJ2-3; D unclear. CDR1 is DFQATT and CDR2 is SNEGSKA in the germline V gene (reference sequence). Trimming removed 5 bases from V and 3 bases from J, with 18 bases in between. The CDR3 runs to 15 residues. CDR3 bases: TGCAGTGCTGGCGAATTCGCACCCGGTACAGATACGCAGTATTTT. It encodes CSAGEFAPGTDTQYF.

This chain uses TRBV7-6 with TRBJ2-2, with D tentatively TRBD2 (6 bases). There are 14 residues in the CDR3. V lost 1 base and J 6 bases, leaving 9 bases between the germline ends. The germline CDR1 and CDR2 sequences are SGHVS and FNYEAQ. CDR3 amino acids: CASSLERVAGELFF. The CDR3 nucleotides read TGTGCCAGCAGCTTAGAGCGGGTGGCCGGGGAGCTGTTTTTT.

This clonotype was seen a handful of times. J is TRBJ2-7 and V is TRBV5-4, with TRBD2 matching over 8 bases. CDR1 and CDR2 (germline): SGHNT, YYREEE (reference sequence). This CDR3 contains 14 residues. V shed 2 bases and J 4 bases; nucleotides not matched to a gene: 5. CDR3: CASSFGSGGYEQYF. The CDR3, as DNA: TGTGCCAGCAGCTTCGGGAGCGGGGGATACGAGCAGTACTTC.